This is a list of T cell receptor beta chains from one sample in a study of cytomegalovirus exposure and HLA in healthy donors. Assay used: immunoSEQ multiplex PCR; TCRdb lists only in-frame clones, some missing. The sample consists of about 110,000 clones, 90% to 97% of them appearing once. Sequenced material: PBMCs. All receptors come from a woman in her late teens or twenties in good health and CMV-seronegative. The CDR3 runs from the conserved cysteine through the conserved F or W. The D gene is left open where the match is weak. Size is omitted from some rows. Given values are once, few, many or a class for expanded clones.

j_call: TRBJ1-2; v_call: TRBV9; d_call: TRBD1; clone_size: NA; cdr3_aa: CASSAQQGATGYTF; cdr3_nt: TGTGCCAGCAGCGCCCAGCAGGGGGCGACGGGCTACACCTTC
j_call: TRBJ2-7; v_call: TRBV2; d_call: TRBD1; clone_size: NA; cdr3_aa: CASSRTGVYEQYF; cdr3_nt: TGTGCCAGCAGTCGGACAGGAGTCTACGAGCAGTACTTC
j_call: TRBJ1-1; v_call: TRBV11-2; d_call: TRBD1; clone_size: NA; cdr3_aa: CASSLKGQGGGRTEAFF; cdr3_nt: TGTGCCAGCAGCTTAAAAGGACAGGGTGGAGGGCGCACTGAAGCTTTCTTT
j_call: TRBJ1-6; v_call: TRBV9; d_call: TRBD1; clone_size: NA; cdr3_aa: CASSLTGGDSPLHF; cdr3_nt: TGTGCCAGCAGCCTGACAGGGGGTGACTCACCCCTCCACTTT
j_call: TRBJ2-1; v_call: TRBV6-1; d_call: NA; clone_size: NA; cdr3_aa: CASSEGRASYNEQFF; cdr3_nt: TGTGCCAGCAGTGAAGGGCGGGCCTCCTACAATGAGCAGTTCTTC
j_call: TRBJ2-1; v_call: TRBV11-2; d_call: NA; clone_size: NA; cdr3_aa: CASSLQRGSSYNEQFF; cdr3_nt: TGTGCCAGCAGCTTACAACGGGGTAGCTCCTACAATGAGCAGTTCTTC
j_call: TRBJ2-7; v_call: TRBV4-1; d_call: NA; clone_size: once; cdr3_aa: CASSQMGYGGTAYEQYF; cdr3_nt: TGCGCCAGCAGCCAAATGGGTTACGGCGGGACAGCCTACGAGCAGTACTTC
j_call: TRBJ2-7; v_call: TRBV28; d_call: NA; clone_size: NA; cdr3_aa: CASSLMRGPYEQYF; cdr3_nt: TGTGCCAGCAGTTTAATGCGGGGGCCCTACGAGCAGTACTTC
j_call: TRBJ1-1; v_call: TRBV7-8; d_call: NA; clone_size: NA; cdr3_aa: CASSWLRGAEAFF; cdr3_nt: TGTGCCAGCAGCTGGCTCCGGGGTGCTGAAGCTTTCTTT
j_call: TRBJ1-2; v_call: TRBV6-5; d_call: TRBD1; clone_size: once; cdr3_aa: CASSYDDRGYGYTF; cdr3_nt: TGTGCCAGCAGTTACGATGACAGGGGCTATGGCTACACCTTC
j_call: TRBJ2-1; v_call: TRBV7-8; d_call: NA; clone_size: NA; cdr3_aa: CASSPGLGTDEQFF; cdr3_nt: TGTGCCAGCAGCCCCGGGTTGGGTACCGATGAGCAGTTCTTC
j_call: TRBJ2-3; v_call: TRBV7-9; d_call: NA; clone_size: NA; cdr3_aa: CASIPSQGWGTDTQYF; cdr3_nt: TGTGCCAGCATCCCTTCCCAGGGTTGGGGCACAGATACGCAGTATTTT
j_call: TRBJ2-5; v_call: TRBV5-5; d_call: NA; clone_size: NA; cdr3_aa: CASRRRLEDKLQETQYF; cdr3_nt: TGTGCCTCACGCCGCCGCCTTGAAGACAAGCTGCAAGAGACCCAGTACTTC
j_call: TRBJ1-2; v_call: TRBV9; d_call: NA; clone_size: NA; cdr3_aa: CASSVAEGYGYTF; cdr3_nt: TGTGCCAGCAGCGTAGCGGAGGGCTATGGCTACACCTTC
j_call: TRBJ2-1; v_call: TRBV7-9; d_call: NA; clone_size: NA; cdr3_aa: CASSRTGQYNEQFF; cdr3_nt: TGTGCCAGCAGCCGAACGGGTCAGTACAATGAGCAGTTCTTC
j_call: TRBJ1-2; v_call: TRBV9; d_call: NA; clone_size: NA; cdr3_aa: CASSVVGAGVNGYTF; cdr3_nt: TGTGCCAGCAGCGTAGTGGGGGCAGGGGTCAATGGCTACACCTTC
j_call: TRBJ1-1; v_call: TRBV9; d_call: NA; clone_size: NA; cdr3_aa: CASSVGGTDLAEAFF; cdr3_nt: TGTGCCAGCAGCGTGGGAGGGACGGATTTAGCTGAAGCTTTCTTT
j_call: TRBJ2-7; v_call: TRBV28; d_call: TRBD1; clone_size: NA; cdr3_aa: CASRRTGTGDYEQYF; cdr3_nt: TGTGCCAGCAGGCGGACCGGGACAGGGGACTACGAGCAGTACTTC
j_call: TRBJ2-1; v_call: TRBV5-1; d_call: TRBD2; clone_size: NA; cdr3_aa: CASSTGLAGGRNEQFF; cdr3_nt: TGCGCCAGCAGCACAGGACTAGCGGGGGGCAGGAATGAGCAGTTCTTC
j_call: TRBJ2-3; v_call: TRBV9; d_call: NA; clone_size: once; cdr3_aa: CASSVVSGPDTQYF; cdr3_nt: TGTGCCAGCAGCGTAGTTTCGGGTCCAGATACGCAGTATTTT
j_call: TRBJ1-5; v_call: TRBV2; d_call: TRBD1; clone_size: NA; cdr3_aa: CASRQGNYQPQHF; cdr3_nt: TGTGCCAGCAGACAGGGGAATTATCAGCCCCAGCATTTT
j_call: TRBJ2-3; v_call: TRBV11-2; d_call: TRBD1; clone_size: NA; cdr3_aa: CASSSGQGAGTQYF; cdr3_nt: TGTGCCAGCAGCTCAGGACAGGGGGCTGGTACGCAGTATTTT
j_call: TRBJ2-7; v_call: TRBV28; d_call: TRBD2; clone_size: once; cdr3_aa: CASSLGGTGGYEQYF; cdr3_nt: TGTGCCAGCAGTTTAGGTGGCACGGGGGGTTACGAGCAGTACTTC
j_call: TRBJ1-1; v_call: TRBV4-1; d_call: NA; clone_size: NA; cdr3_aa: CASSQEGPEGWDTEAFF; cdr3_nt: TGCGCCAGCAGCCAAGAGGGCCCGGAGGGGTGGGACACTGAAGCTTTCTTT
j_call: TRBJ1-6; v_call: TRBV27; d_call: NA; clone_size: NA; cdr3_aa: CASSFWADNSPLHF; cdr3_nt: TGTGCCAGCAGTTTTTGGGCAGATAATTCACCCCTCCACTTT
j_call: TRBJ2-3; v_call: TRBV18; d_call: TRBD1; clone_size: NA; cdr3_aa: CASSFERTGATDTQYF; cdr3_nt: TGTGCCAGCTCCTTTGAAAGGACAGGAGCCACAGATACGCAGTATTTT
j_call: TRBJ2-1; v_call: TRBV29-1; d_call: NA; clone_size: once; cdr3_aa: CSARAGGGAIEQFF; cdr3_nt: TGCAGCGCCCGGGCCGGAGGGGGGGCTATTGAGCAGTTCTTC
j_call: TRBJ1-1; v_call: TRBV6-5; d_call: TRBD1; clone_size: NA; cdr3_aa: CASRPTGTVNTEAFF; cdr3_nt: TGTGCCAGCAGACCAACCGGGACAGTGAACACTGAAGCTTTCTTT